This passage covers 9 T cell receptor beta chains from one sample sequenced in a study of CD8+ T cells in alopecia areata. Once RNA had been extracted, it was reverse transcribed into cDNA to act as the sequencing template. Measured with immunoSEQ multiplex PCR; TCRdb has only the in-frame clones, and not every one. The sample records fewer than 150,000 clones, roughly 54% being singletons. Sequencing used CD4+ T cells sorted from blood, obtained at week 0. These receptors all stem from a human donor with alopecia areata.

The chain joins TRBV7-9 to TRBJ2-1; 10 bases agree with TRBD2. With V trimmed by 5 bases and J by 8 bases, 9 bases remained unmatched. Germline-derived CDR1 and CDR2 are SEHNR and FQNEAQ (reference sequence). CDR3 length: 15 residues. The CDR3 nucleotides are TGTGCCAGCAGCCCCGGGTCTAGCGGGAGTCATGAGCAGTTCTTC. This sequence encodes CASSPGSSGSHEQFF.

This chain uses TRBV19 with TRBJ2-5, with D tentatively TRBD1 (6 bases). This CDR3 spans 14 amino acids. V shed 5 bases and J shed 2 bases, with 12 bases lying between them. CDR1 and CDR2 from the germline V gene are LNHDA and SQIVND (reference sequence). The DNA for the CDR3 is TGTGCCAGTAGTGGGGTTGACAGGCAAGAGACCCAGTACTTC. It codes for CASSGVDRQETQYF.

The V and J genes are TRBV5-1 and TRBJ2-7; 7 nucleotides agree with TRBD1. This CDR3 is 15 amino acids long. V shed 1 base and J 0 bases; nucleotides not matched to a gene: 4. Germline CDR1 reads SGHRS; CDR2 reads YFSETQ. CDR3 coding DNA: TGCGCCAGCAGCTTGAGACAGGGAAGCTCCTACGAGCAGTACTTC. Amino acid sequence: CASSLRQGSSYEQYF.

The rearrangement links TRBV5-1 to TRBJ2-1; a possible D gene is TRBD2 (5 bases). The V end lost 3 bases, the J end lost 7 bases, and 20 bases lay between the germline ends. Germline-derived CDR1 and CDR2 are SGHRS and YFSETQ. The CDR3 spans 16 residues. CDR3 protein: CASSSKLETATNEQFF. CDR3 DNA: TGCGCCAGCAGCTCCAAACTAGAAACGGCGACAAATGAGCAGTTCTTC.

The CDR3 DNA is TGTGCCAGCAGCCAGTTAGCGGAAAGCTCCTACAATGAGCAGTTCTTC. Amino acids: CASSQLAESSYNEQFF. J is TRBJ2-1 and V is TRBV4-2; D is possibly TRBD2 (6 bases). Germline V gene sequence: CDR1 LGHNA, CDR2 YNFKEQ. CDR3 length equals 16 residues. The germline V and J ends were trimmed by 3 bases and 0 bases, with 12 bases remaining between them.

This chain links TRBV5-1 with TRBJ2-1; 9 bases agree with TRBD1. This CDR3 comprises 16 residues. Trimming removed 1 base from V and 4 bases from J; junction bases left unmatched: 6. Looked up from germline, CDR1 is SGHRS and CDR2 is YFSETQ. The CDR3 DNA follows: TGCGCCAGCAGCTTGTCGGGACAGGGACAATACAATGAGCAGTTCTTC. Translation: CASSLSGQGQYNEQFF. Filled out from reference TRBV5-1 and TRBJ2-1, the complete variable domain reads KAGVTQTPRYLIKTRGQQVTLSCSPISGHRSVSWYQQTPGQGLQFLFEYFSETQRNKGNFPGRFSGRQFSNSRSEMNVSTLELGDSALYLCASSLSGQGQYNEQFFGPGTRLTVL.

The CDR3 DNA reads TGTGCCTGGAGTTCCGGACTAGCGGCCCCCTACGAGCAGTACTTC. Encoded protein: CAWSSGLAAPYEQYF. The chain uses TRBV30 and TRBJ2-7; TRBD2 matches at 10 bases. The germline CDR1 and CDR2 sequences are GTSNPN and SVGIG (reference sequence). J was trimmed by 2 bases and V by 2 bases; bases with no gene match: 6. This CDR3 has 15 residues.

The chain employs TRBV5-1 and TRBJ2-7; D possibly corresponds to TRBD2 (5 bases). The V end was cut by 4 bases, the J end by 6 bases, with 14 bases between. The germline V gene has CDR1 SGHRS and CDR2 YFSETQ. This CDR3 has 13 residues. CDR3: CASSPLGVAEQYF. The CDR3 nucleotides are TGCGCCAGCAGCCCGCTCGGGGTCGCCGAGCAGTACTTC. Full variable domain (missing parts from reference TRBV5-1 and TRBJ2-7): KAGVTQTPRYLIKTRGQQVTLSCSPISGHRSVSWYQQTPGQGLQFLFEYFSETQRNKGNFPGRFSGRQFSNSRSEMNVSTLELGDSALYLCASSPLGVAEQYFGPGTRLTVT.

CDR3 amino acids: CSVEWGAVFYEQYF. CDR3 in DNA: TGCAGCGTTGAATGGGGGGCAGTATTTTACGAGCAGTACTTC. The rearrangement links TRBV29-1 to TRBJ2-7, with D possibly called TRBD1 or TRBD2 (6 bases each). Looked up from germline, CDR1 is SQVTM and CDR2 is ANQGSEA. This CDR3 spans 14 amino acids. V dropped 2 bases and J dropped 4 bases, with 15 bases sitting between them.